These T cell receptor beta chains were read from a single sample in a study of cytotoxic CD8 clonotypes in ibrutinib-treated CLL. Here immunoSEQ multiplex PCR was the method, and the copy in TCRdb shows in-frame clones only, minus some. Here the sample spans around 20,000 clones, 75% being singletons. The sequenced sample was PBMCs, obtained before ibrutinib treatment. Receptor source: a human donor with chronic lymphocytic leukemia. Each CDR3 is given with its conserved first and last residue. A D gene is named only where the DNA matches it firmly. Some rows mark clone size as missing; the rest say once, few, many or name a class of expanded clone.

abundance: NA; v_gene: TRBV7-9; d_gene: NA; j_gene: TRBJ2-7; CDR3aa: CASSLEGSEQYF; CDR3nt: TGTGCCAGCAGCTTAGAGGGAAGCGAGCAGTACTTC
abundance: few; v_gene: TRBV5-1; d_gene: NA; j_gene: TRBJ1-5; CDR3aa: CASSLEPGAVQPQHF; CDR3nt: TGCGCCAGCAGCTTGGAGCCCGGGGCGGTTCAGCCCCAGCATTTT
abundance: NA; v_gene: TRBV7-6; d_gene: NA; j_gene: TRBJ2-5; CDR3aa: CASSWGGRGETQYF; CDR3nt: TGTGCCAGCAGCTGGGGAGGCAGGGGGGAGACCCAGTACTTC
abundance: NA; v_gene: TRBV5-1; d_gene: TRBD1; j_gene: TRBJ1-1; CDR3aa: CASSSGQGGMNTEAFF; CDR3nt: TGCGCCAGCAGCTCTGGACAGGGGGGAATGAACACTGAAGCTTTCTTT
abundance: NA; v_gene: TRBV7-2; d_gene: NA; j_gene: TRBJ1-5; CDR3aa: CASSLNSNSNQPQHF; CDR3nt: TGTGCCAGCAGCTTAAACAGCAATAGCAATCAGCCCCAGCATTTT
abundance: NA; v_gene: TRBV7-9; d_gene: NA; j_gene: TRBJ1-2; CDR3aa: CASSNRTNYGYTF; CDR3nt: TGTGCCAGCAGCAACAGGACGAACTATGGCTACACCTTC
abundance: NA; v_gene: TRBV27; d_gene: TRBD1; j_gene: TRBJ2-2; CDR3aa: CASTLAPGQGIGELFF; CDR3nt: TGTGCCAGCACTCTAGCCCCGGGACAGGGAATCGGGGAGCTGTTTTTT
abundance: NA; v_gene: TRBV6-1; d_gene: NA; j_gene: TRBJ1-2; CDR3aa: CASRSRAGYTF; CDR3nt: TGTGCCAGCAGGAGCAGGGCAGGCTACACCTTC
abundance: NA; v_gene: TRBV29-1; d_gene: NA; j_gene: TRBJ2-3; CDR3aa: CSVEMSIGTDTQYF; CDR3nt: TGCAGCGTTGAGATGAGTATTGGGACAGATACGCAGTATTTT
abundance: NA; v_gene: TRBV18; d_gene: TRBD1; j_gene: TRBJ1-2; CDR3aa: CASSPRAGGDYGYTF; CDR3nt: TGTGCCAGCTCACCACGGGCAGGGGGGGACTATGGCTACACCTTC
abundance: NA; v_gene: TRBV11-2; d_gene: NA; j_gene: TRBJ2-1; CDR3aa: CASSPTWPNNEQFF; CDR3nt: TGTGCCAGCAGCCCCACTTGGCCGAACAATGAGCAGTTCTTC
abundance: few; v_gene: TRBV4-2; d_gene: NA; j_gene: TRBJ2-2; CDR3aa: CASSLDNTGELFF; CDR3nt: TGTGCCAGCAGCCTTGACAACACCGGGGAGCTGTTTTTT
abundance: NA; v_gene: TRBV10-2; d_gene: NA; j_gene: TRBJ1-4; CDR3aa: CASSRSNEKLFF; CDR3nt: TGCGCCAGCAGCAGATCAAATGAAAAACTGTTTTTT
abundance: NA; v_gene: TRBV6-1; d_gene: NA; j_gene: TRBJ2-1; CDR3aa: CASTPGVYWMFF; CDR3nt: TGTGCCAGCACTCCGGGGGTGTATTGGATGTTCTTC
abundance: NA; v_gene: TRBV21-1; d_gene: NA; j_gene: TRBJ1-2; CDR3aa: CASSPSKQSGYTF; CDR3nt: TGTGCCAGCAGCCCATCCAAACAGTCTGGCTACACCTTC
abundance: NA; v_gene: TRBV18; d_gene: NA; j_gene: TRBJ1-6; CDR3aa: CASSPQEWRGRALHF; CDR3nt: TGTGCCAGCTCACCTCAGGAATGGAGGGGGAGAGCTCTCCACTTT
abundance: NA; v_gene: TRBV7-2; d_gene: NA; j_gene: TRBJ1-5; CDR3aa: CASSLKFRGDYNQPQHF; CDR3nt: TGTGCCAGCAGCTTAAAGTTCCGGGGGGATTACAATCAGCCCCAGCATTTT
abundance: NA; v_gene: TRBV7-3; d_gene: NA; j_gene: TRBJ1-5; CDR3aa: CASSLDSNQPQHF; CDR3nt: TGTGCCAGCAGCTTAGATAGCAATCAGCCCCAGCATTTT
abundance: NA; v_gene: TRBV28; d_gene: TRBD1; j_gene: TRBJ1-2; CDR3aa: CASSFGTGEKGDGYTF; CDR3nt: TGTGCCAGCAGTTTTGGGACAGGGGAAAAAGGGGATGGCTACACCTTC
abundance: few; v_gene: TRBV7-8; d_gene: TRBD1; j_gene: TRBJ1-4; CDR3aa: CASSWGQGNEKLFF; CDR3nt: TGTGCCAGCAGCTGGGGACAGGGGAATGAAAAACTGTTTTTT
abundance: NA; v_gene: TRBV5-1; d_gene: NA; j_gene: TRBJ2-7; CDR3aa: CASSLTGGAGSYEQYF; CDR3nt: TGCGCCAGCAGCCTCACCGGAGGGGCGGGCTCCTACGAGCAGTACTTC
abundance: NA; v_gene: TRBV18; d_gene: TRBD2; j_gene: TRBJ2-3; CDR3aa: CASSPGTNTDTQYF; CDR3nt: TGTGCCAGCTCACCAGGGACTAACACAGATACGCAGTATTTT
abundance: NA; v_gene: TRBV6-6; d_gene: NA; j_gene: TRBJ2-1; CDR3aa: CASSYRVGSEQFF; CDR3nt: TGTGCCAGCAGTTACAGGGTAGGGAGTGAGCAGTTCTTC
abundance: NA; v_gene: TRBV7-3; d_gene: TRBD1; j_gene: TRBJ1-1; CDR3aa: CASSPGGTGGTEAFF; CDR3nt: TGTGCCAGCAGCCCCGGAGGGACAGGAGGGACTGAAGCTTTCTTT
abundance: NA; v_gene: TRBV28; d_gene: NA; j_gene: TRBJ2-2; CDR3aa: CAIRPPAQMNTGELFF; CDR3nt: TGTGCCATCCGCCCCCCAGCTCAGATGAACACCGGGGAGCTGTTTTTT
abundance: NA; v_gene: TRBV11-2; d_gene: NA; j_gene: TRBJ2-5; CDR3aa: CASSFLWQETQYF; CDR3nt: TGTGCCAGCAGCTTCCTCTGGCAAGAGACCCAGTACTTC
abundance: NA; v_gene: TRBV5-8; d_gene: NA; j_gene: TRBJ2-5; CDR3aa: CASRERGQETQYF; CDR3nt: TGTGCCAGCAGGGAGAGGGGACAAGAGACCCAGTACTTC
abundance: NA; v_gene: TRBV7-9; d_gene: NA; j_gene: TRBJ2-1; CDR3aa: CASSLPGGLYNEQFF; CDR3nt: TGTGCCAGCAGCTTACCCGGGGGGCTCTACAATGAGCAGTTCTTC
abundance: NA; v_gene: TRBV19; d_gene: NA; j_gene: TRBJ2-5; CDR3aa: CASSFPGKETQYF; CDR3nt: TGTGCCAGTAGTTTCCCGGGGAAAGAGACCCAGTACTTC
abundance: NA; v_gene: TRBV9; d_gene: NA; j_gene: TRBJ1-1; CDR3aa: CASSGTDTEAFF; CDR3nt: TGTGCCAGCAGTGGGACGGACACTGAAGCTTTCTTT
abundance: NA; v_gene: TRBV5-1; d_gene: NA; j_gene: TRBJ1-5; CDR3aa: CASSPTDTRGNQPQHF; CDR3nt: TGCGCCAGCAGCCCGACCGATACAAGGGGCAATCAGCCCCAGCATTTT
abundance: NA; v_gene: TRBV7-9; d_gene: NA; j_gene: TRBJ1-5; CDR3aa: CASSSWGLYSNQPQHF; CDR3nt: TGTGCCAGCAGCTCATGGGGACTTTATAGCAATCAGCCCCAGCATTTT
abundance: NA; v_gene: TRBV10-2; d_gene: TRBD1; j_gene: TRBJ1-6; CDR3aa: CASRGQGEGSPLHF; CDR3nt: TGCGCCAGCAGGGGACAGGGAGAGGGATCACCCCTCCACTTT
abundance: once; v_gene: TRBV6-1; d_gene: TRBD1; j_gene: TRBJ1-4; CDR3aa: CASRDREGGEKLFF; CDR3nt: TGTGCCAGCAGGGACAGGGAGGGGGGTGAAAAACTGTTTTTT
abundance: NA; v_gene: TRBV28; d_gene: NA; j_gene: TRBJ1-1; CDR3aa: CASSLTTVNTEAFF; CDR3nt: TGTGCCAGCAGTTTAACGACCGTGAACACTGAAGCTTTCTTT
abundance: NA; v_gene: TRBV19; d_gene: TRBD2; j_gene: TRBJ2-2; CDR3aa: CASSIGLAGVTGELFF; CDR3nt: TGTGCCAGTAGTATAGGTCTAGCGGGGGTCACCGGGGAGCTGTTTTTT
abundance: few; v_gene: TRBV6-5; d_gene: NA; j_gene: TRBJ2-7; CDR3aa: CASSYSMLRGPYEQYF; CDR3nt: TGTGCCAGCAGTTACTCGATGCTCCGGGGCCCTTACGAGCAGTACTTC
abundance: NA; v_gene: TRBV14; d_gene: TRBD2; j_gene: TRBJ2-1; CDR3aa: CASSQLGRAGVEQFF; CDR3nt: TGTGCCAGCAGCCAACTCGGGAGGGCCGGCGTTGAGCAGTTCTTC
abundance: NA; v_gene: TRBV29-1; d_gene: NA; j_gene: TRBJ2-1; CDR3aa: CSADGRGGVGEQFF; CDR3nt: TGCAGCGCCGACGGTAGGGGTGGTGTTGGTGAGCAGTTCTTC
abundance: once; v_gene: TRBV5-1; d_gene: NA; j_gene: TRBJ2-3; CDR3aa: CASSFTDRSSDTQYF; CDR3nt: TGCGCCAGCAGCTTCACGGACAGATCTTCAGATACGCAGTATTTT
abundance: NA; v_gene: TRBV6-1; d_gene: NA; j_gene: TRBJ1-5; CDR3aa: CASSRQILNQPQHF; CDR3nt: TGTGCCAGCAGTAGACAGATACTCAATCAGCCCCAGCATTTT
abundance: NA; v_gene: TRBV18; d_gene: NA; j_gene: TRBJ2-1; CDR3aa: CASSPGQGEQFF; CDR3nt: TGTGCCAGCTCACCCGGACAAGGGGAGCAGTTCTTC
abundance: NA; v_gene: TRBV5-6; d_gene: NA; j_gene: TRBJ2-5; CDR3aa: CASSLFRGGGQETQYF; CDR3nt: TGTGCCAGCAGCTTGTTCCGGGGTGGGGGGCAAGAGACCCAGTACTTC
abundance: few; v_gene: TRBV7-9; d_gene: NA; j_gene: TRBJ1-6; CDR3aa: CASSLREGNSPLHF; CDR3nt: TGTGCCAGCAGCTTAAGGGAGGGGAATTCACCCCTCCACTTT
abundance: NA; v_gene: TRBV2; d_gene: NA; j_gene: TRBJ2-2; CDR3aa: CASNPDTNTGELFF; CDR3nt: TGTGCCAGCAACCCCGACACGAACACCGGGGAGCTGTTTTTT
abundance: NA; v_gene: TRBV18; d_gene: NA; j_gene: TRBJ1-1; CDR3aa: CASSPPFGGNTEAFF; CDR3nt: TGTGCCAGCTCACCACCGTTCGGGGGCAACACTGAAGCTTTCTTT
abundance: NA; v_gene: TRBV5-6; d_gene: NA; j_gene: TRBJ1-1; CDR3aa: CASSGEGFSFNTEAFF; CDR3nt: TGTGCCAGCAGCGGGGAGGGCTTCTCTTTTAACACTGAAGCTTTCTTT
abundance: NA; v_gene: TRBV29-1; d_gene: TRBD1; j_gene: TRBJ1-5; CDR3aa: CSVATRGTGDYQPQHF; CDR3nt: TGCAGCGTCGCGACACGGGGGACAGGTGATTATCAGCCCCAGCATTTT